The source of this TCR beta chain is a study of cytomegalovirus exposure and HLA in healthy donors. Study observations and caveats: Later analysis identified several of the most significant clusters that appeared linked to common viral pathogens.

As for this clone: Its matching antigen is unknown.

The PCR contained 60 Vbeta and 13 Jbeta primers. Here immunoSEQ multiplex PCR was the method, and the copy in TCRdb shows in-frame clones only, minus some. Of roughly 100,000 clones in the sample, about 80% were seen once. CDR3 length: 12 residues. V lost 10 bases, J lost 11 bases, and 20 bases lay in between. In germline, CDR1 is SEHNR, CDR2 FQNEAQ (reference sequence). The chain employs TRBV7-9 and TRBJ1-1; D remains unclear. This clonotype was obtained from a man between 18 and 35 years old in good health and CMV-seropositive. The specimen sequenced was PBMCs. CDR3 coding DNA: TGTGCCATCGAAGTAGAGCCTGTTGAGGCTTTCTTT. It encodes CAIEVEPVEAFF.